This entry describes one T cell receptor (beta chain). These data are taken from a study of blood T cell repertoires in COVID-19. About the research overall: T cells, B-cell-depleted T cells, or PBMCs supplied cDNA or gDNA.

The CDR3 sequence is 15 residues long. V was cut by 0 bases and J by 4 bases, with 15 bases left in between. From germline, CDR1 is GTSNPN and CDR2 SVGIG (reference sequence). All enrollees were roughly 18 to 89 years old and from some 24 US areas. Cohort allocation depended upon clinical history that participants reported. Authors' processing steps: Reference gene primer amplification gave estimated nucleated cell counts. The assay was immunoSEQ multiplex PCR, and TCRdb's table has in-frame clones only and misses some. Clone size and the V and J calls come from that table; the DNA yielded D and trimming. The table includes some 240,000 clones, over 70% detected once.

The sample taken for sequencing was PBMCs or T cells enriched from blood (not recorded which). This TCR derives from a woman between 40 and 55 years old who had been exposed to COVID-19. This chain links TRBV30 with TRBJ1-1; D is possibly TRBD1 (6 bases). CDR3 coding DNA: TGTGCCTGGAGTGTGATATCAGGGGCTGGCACTGAAGCTTTCTTT. This codes for CAWSVISGAGTEAFF. The full variable domain, its missing parts supplied by reference TRBV30 and TRBJ1-1, is SQTIHQWPATLVQPVGSPLSLECTVEGTSNPNLYWYRQAAGRGLQLLFYSVGIGQISSEVPQNLSASRPQDRQFILSSKKLLLSDSGFYLCAWSVISGAGTEAFFGQGTRLTVV.